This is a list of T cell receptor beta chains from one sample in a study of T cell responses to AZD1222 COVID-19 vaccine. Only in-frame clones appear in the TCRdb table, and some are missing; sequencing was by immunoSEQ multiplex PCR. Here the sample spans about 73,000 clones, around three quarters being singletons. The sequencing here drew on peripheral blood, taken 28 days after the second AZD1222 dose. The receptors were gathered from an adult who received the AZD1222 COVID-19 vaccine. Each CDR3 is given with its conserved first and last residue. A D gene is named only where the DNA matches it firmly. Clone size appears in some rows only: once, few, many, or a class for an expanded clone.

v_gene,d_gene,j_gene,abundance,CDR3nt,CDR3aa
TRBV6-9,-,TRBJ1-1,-,TGTGCCAGCAGTTTAGGGGGGATTGAAGCTTTCTTT,CASSLGGIEAFF
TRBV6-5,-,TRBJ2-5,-,TGTGCCAGCAGTAACTCAGGGGCAGTAGAGACCCAGTACTTC,CASSNSGAVETQYF
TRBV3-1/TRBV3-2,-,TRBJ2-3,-,TGTGCCAGCAGCCAAGGGTATACTAGTTTCCATACGCAGTATTTT,CASSQGYTSFHTQYF
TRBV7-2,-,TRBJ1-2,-,TGTGCCAGCAGCTTATTGGGGGCGCCTGGTGGCTACACCTTC,CASSLLGAPGGYTF
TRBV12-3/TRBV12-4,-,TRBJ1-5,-,TGTGCCAGCAGTTTAACGGGCCAGCCCCAGCATTTT,CASSLTGQPQHF
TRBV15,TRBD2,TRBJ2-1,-,TGTGCCACCCTAGCGGGAAGACTTGGTCCCGACAATGAGCAGTTCTTC,CATLAGRLGPDNEQFF
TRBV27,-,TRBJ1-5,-,TGTGCCAGCAGTTTACGGCTCAATCAGCCCCAGCATTTT,CASSLRLNQPQHF
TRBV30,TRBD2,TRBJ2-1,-,TGTGCCTGGAGTGTTTGGGGGGGTCGAAATGAGCAGTTCTTC,CAWSVWGGRNEQFF
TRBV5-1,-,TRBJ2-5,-,TGCGCCAGCCCCCGAGGCCGGGGTGGGACCCAGTACTTC,CASPRGRGGTQYF
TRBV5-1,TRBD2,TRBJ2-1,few,TGCGCCAGCGGGGGGTGGGCTAGCGGTCCCAATGAGCAGTTCTTC,CASGGWASGPNEQFF
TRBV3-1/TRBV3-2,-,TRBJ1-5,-,TGTGCCAGCAGCCAAGGCATGGGTTTTCAGCCCCAGCATTTT,CASSQGMGFQPQHF
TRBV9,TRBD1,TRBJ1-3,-,TGTGCCAGCAGCGTAGAAGGCAGGGGGGGAGGAAACACCATATATTTT,CASSVEGRGGGNTIYF
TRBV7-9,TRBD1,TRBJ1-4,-,TGTGCCAGCAGCTCCGGACAGGGTGACGAAAAACTGTTTTTT,CASSSGQGDEKLFF
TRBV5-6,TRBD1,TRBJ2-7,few,TGTGCCAGCAGCTCTCCGGGACAGACCTACGAGCAGTACTTC,CASSSPGQTYEQYF
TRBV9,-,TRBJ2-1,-,TGTGCCAGCAGCCCCCTGACTAGCAATGAGCAGTTCTTC,CASSPLTSNEQFF
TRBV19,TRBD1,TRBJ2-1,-,TGTGCCAGTAGTATAGGACTCAAGACAGGGGCTCGGAATGAGCAGTTCTTC,CASSIGLKTGARNEQFF
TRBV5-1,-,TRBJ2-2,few,TGCGCCAGCAGCTTGGACGGGAACCAAGGTACCGGGGAGCTGTTTTTT,CASSLDGNQGTGELFF
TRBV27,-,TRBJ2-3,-,TGTGCCAGCAGTTTGTTGCAAACGGCGATTAGCACAGATACGCAGTATTTT,CASSLLQTAISTDTQYF
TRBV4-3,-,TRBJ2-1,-,TGCGCCAGCAGCCATCTAGGATTCGACAATGAGCAGTTCTTC,CASSHLGFDNEQFF
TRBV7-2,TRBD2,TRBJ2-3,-,TGTGCCAGCAGCGTACTAGCGGGGGGCTCTAGCACAGATACGCAGTATTTT,CASSVLAGGSSTDTQYF
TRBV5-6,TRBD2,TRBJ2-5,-,TGTGCCAGCAGCTTACTAGCGGGAGTGGAGACCCAGTACTTC,CASSLLAGVETQYF
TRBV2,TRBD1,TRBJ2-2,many,TGTGCCAGCAGTGGTTTGAGAGGGGGCGACACCGGGGAGCTGTTTTTT,CASSGLRGGDTGELFF
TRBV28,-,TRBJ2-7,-,TGTGCCAGCAGCCCGGACACACTCTCCTACGAGCAGTACTTC,CASSPDTLSYEQYF
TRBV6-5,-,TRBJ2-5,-,TGTGCCAGCAGTTTCAGAGGGGGGCGTCCCGGGACCCAGTACTTC,CASSFRGGRPGTQYF
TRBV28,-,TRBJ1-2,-,TGTGCCAGCAGTTTATTCCGGGGGTCGAGCTATGGCTACACCTTC,CASSLFRGSSYGYTF
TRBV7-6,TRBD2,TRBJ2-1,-,TGTGCCAGCAGCTCATATAGCGGGAGGGGGTTCAATGAGCAGTTCTTC,CASSSYSGRGFNEQFF
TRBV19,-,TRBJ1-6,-,TGTGCCAGTAGTATCCTCACCTACTATAATTCACCCCTCCACTTT,CASSILTYYNSPLHF
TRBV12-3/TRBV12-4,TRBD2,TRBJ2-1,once,TGTGCCACCAAACTAGCGGGGGTCTATGAGCAGTTCTTC,CATKLAGVYEQFF
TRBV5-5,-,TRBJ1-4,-,TGTGCCAGCAGCTTGCAAGGGAGGAACGAAAAACTGTTTTTT,CASSLQGRNEKLFF
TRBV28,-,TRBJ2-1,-,TGTGCCAGCAAGCCGAGAGACTCCTACAATGAGCAGTTCTTC,CASKPRDSYNEQFF
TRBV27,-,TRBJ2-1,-,TGTGCCAGCAGTTCCGTTAGGCGGGGTCTGGCCAATGAGCAGTTCTTC,CASSSVRRGLANEQFF
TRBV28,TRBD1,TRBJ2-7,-,TGTGCCAGCAGTCTGTCCGGGGACAGCCCCTACGAGCAGTACTTC,CASSLSGDSPYEQYF
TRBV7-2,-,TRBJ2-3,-,TGTGCCAGCAGCTTAGCTGGATTCGGGAGTACAGATACGCAGTATTTT,CASSLAGFGSTDTQYF
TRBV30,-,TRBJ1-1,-,TGTGCCTACAAGAAAGAAGGCAGGGCTAACACTGAAGCTTTCTTT,CAYKKEGRANTEAFF
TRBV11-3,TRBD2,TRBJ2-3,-,TGTGCCAGCAGCTTACTAGCGGGAGCGACTAGCACAGATACGCAGTATTTT,CASSLLAGATSTDTQYF
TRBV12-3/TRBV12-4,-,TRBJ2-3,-,TGTGCCAGCAGTCTCTTAGGCCCAAATACGCAGTATTTT,CASSLLGPNTQYF
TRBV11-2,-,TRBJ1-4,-,TGTGCCAGCAGCCCACCTAATGAAAAACTGTTTTTT,CASSPPNEKLFF
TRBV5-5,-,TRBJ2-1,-,TGTGGCGGCGGGGAGGGGGACATAGCTAACTCCTACAATGAGCAGTTCTTC,CGGGEGDIANSYNEQFF
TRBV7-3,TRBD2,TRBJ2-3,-,TGTGCCAGCAGCCTAGGACTAGCGGGTTCCACAGATACGCAGTATTTT,CASSLGLAGSTDTQYF
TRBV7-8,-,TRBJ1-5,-,TGTGCCAGCAGCCCCTCGGAGGACCAGCCCCAGCATTTT,CASSPSEDQPQHF
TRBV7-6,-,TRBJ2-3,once,TGTGCCAGCGCCAGGGAGGCCTTTATGGATACGCAGTATTTT,CASAREAFMDTQYF
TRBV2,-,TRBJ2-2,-,TGTGCCAGCAGTGAGATCTTTGGTGGATCCGGGGAGCTGTTTTTT,CASSEIFGGSGELFF
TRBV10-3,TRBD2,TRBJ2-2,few,TGTGCCATCAGTGGAGGACTAGCGGGAGATAAGGGCACCGGGGAGCTGTTTTTT,CAISGGLAGDKGTGELFF
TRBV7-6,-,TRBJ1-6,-,TGTGCCAGCAGCTTAGCGGAGGGTGTCACCTATAATTCACCCCTCCACTTT,CASSLAEGVTYNSPLHF
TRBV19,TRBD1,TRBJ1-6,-,TGTGCCAGTAGTCCCAGAGGGACAGGGGAAAATTCACCCCTCCACTTT,CASSPRGTGENSPLHF
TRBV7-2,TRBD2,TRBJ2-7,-,TGTGCCAGCAGCCAGGGACTAGCCTTCTACGAGCAGTACTTC,CASSQGLAFYEQYF
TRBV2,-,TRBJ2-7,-,TGTGCCAGCAGTTCCATCCGGGTCAACGGGAACGAGCAGTACTTC,CASSSIRVNGNEQYF
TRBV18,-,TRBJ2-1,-,TGTGCCAGCTCCCAGGACAGTTTGAGCTCCTACAATGAGCAGTTCTTC,CASSQDSLSSYNEQFF
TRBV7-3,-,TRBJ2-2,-,TGTGCCAGCAGCCGGGGTGGGACCGGGGAGCTGTTTTTT,CASSRGGTGELFF
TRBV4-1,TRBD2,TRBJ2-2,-,TGCGCCAGCAGCCAAGGAGTTAGCGGGGGGACACCGGGCACCGGGGAGCTGTTTTTT,CASSQGVSGGTPGTGELFF
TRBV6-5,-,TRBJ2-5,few,TGTGCCGCGGGAACAGATCAAGAGACCCAGTACTTC,CAAGTDQETQYF
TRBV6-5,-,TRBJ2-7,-,TGTGCCAGCCCGGGTTCTCCCTACGAGCAGTACTTC,CASPGSPYEQYF
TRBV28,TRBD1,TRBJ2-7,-,TGTGCCAGCAGTCTCCCCGGGACAGGGCCGTATTACGAGCAGTACTTC,CASSLPGTGPYYEQYF
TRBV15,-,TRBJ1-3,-,TGTGCCACCAGCACGGGACATCTCCCTGGAAACACCATATATTTT,CATSTGHLPGNTIYF
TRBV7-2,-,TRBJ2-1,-,TGTGCCAGCAGCTTTGGCTGGAGGGGTGAGCAGTTCTTC,CASSFGWRGEQFF